Listed here are 32 T cell receptor beta chains from one sample, sequenced in a study of shared clonotypes between healthy human individuals. The method was immunoSEQ multiplex PCR; TCRdb's version includes in-frame clones alone and lacks a portion of them. Of a few million clones listed, around 93% are singletons. The sequenced sample was naive CD4+ T cells from PBMCs. The subset denotes: CD45RA+ positively selected. The receptors were gathered from a man between 18 and 29 years old in good health. Some clones in this sample may be carry-over from other donors' samples.

The genes are TRBV28 and TRBJ2-3; 9 bases align to TRBD2. The CDR3 is made up of 15 amino acids. V lost 6 bases, J lost 4 bases, and 8 bases stayed unmatched. Germline assignment: CDR1 MDHEN and CDR2 SYDVKM. The CDR3 nucleotides are TGTGCCAGCAGGCGGGGGGGGGCTATTGCAGATACGCAGTATTTT. It translates to CASRRGGAIADTQYF.

This chain uses TRBV25-1 with TRBJ1-6; a weak D match, TRBD1 (5 bases). Trimming removed 4 bases at V and 13 bases at J, with 14 bases between. Germline V gene lookup returns CDR1 MGHDK and CDR2 SYGVNS. This CDR3 is built from 13 residues. Written as DNA, the CDR3 is TGTGCCAGCAGTGGACAGACGAGGATGCCCCTCCACTTT. Its protein is CASSGQTRMPLHF.

The chain joins TRBV2 to TRBJ2-1; weak D call: TRBD1 (6 bases). This CDR3 has 13 residues. Trimming took off 7 bases at V and 12 bases at J, with 19 bases between the two ends. Germline CDR1 SNHLY, CDR2 FYNNEI. The CDR3 spells CASTRGGVDPQFF. The CDR3 DNA follows: TGTGCCAGCACCAGGGGCGGTGTAGACCCGCAGTTCTTC.

The chain combines TRBV7-8 with TRBJ2-1, with D perhaps matching TRBD1 (6 bases). The CDR3 is 14 amino acids. CDR1 and CDR2 (germline): SGHVS, FQNEAQ. Trimming removed 4 bases from V and 5 bases from J, with 12 bases in between. CDR3 loop: CASSSYTGNNEQFF. For the CDR3, the DNA is TGTGCCAGCAGCTCGTACACAGGGAACAATGAGCAGTTCTTC.

The chain has TRBV5-8 and TRBJ1-5, with 9 bases fitting TRBD1. The CDR3 consists of 15 residues. V lost 0 bases and J lost 3; bases outside the gene matches: 1. Germline V gene sequence: CDR1 SGHTS, CDR2 YDEGEE. In DNA, the CDR3 is TGTGCCAGCAGCTTGGGGACAGGGGACAATCAGCCCCAGCATTTT. It encodes CASSLGTGDNQPQHF. Full variable domain (outside the CDR3, taken from reference TRBV5-8 and TRBJ1-5): EAGVTQSPTHLIKTRGQQATLRCSPISGHTSVYWYQQALGLGLQFLLWYDEGEERNRGNFPPRFSGRQFPNYSSELNVNALELEDSALYLCASSLGTGDNQPQHFGDGTRLSIL.

This rearrangement joins TRBV28 to TRBJ2-7; a weak D match, TRBD2 (6 bases). V dropped 6 bases and J dropped 6 bases, with 24 bases sitting between them. CDR1 is MDHEN, CDR2 SYDVKM, per germline. This CDR3 region has 16 residues. The CDR3 spells CASRPTDRRGLGEQYF. CDR3 DNA sequence: TGTGCCAGCAGACCCACCGATAGACGGGGACTTGGCGAGCAGTACTTC.

This chain joins TRBV7-2 and TRBJ2-3, with D unresolved. Per germline, CDR1 SGHTA and CDR2 FQGNSA. This CDR3 is 16 amino acids long. V lost 3 bases, J lost 2 bases, and 15 bases lay in between. CDR3 sequence reads: CASSFRLMFPTDTQYF. The CDR3 coding sequence is TGTGCCAGCAGCTTTCGACTGATGTTTCCCACAGATACGCAGTATTTT.

CDR3 sequence: CASRIRLAGRETQYF. The CDR3 DNA follows: TGCGCCAGCAGGATCAGACTAGCGGGCAGAGAGACCCAGTACTTC. The chain combines TRBV10-2 with TRBJ2-5; TRBD2 agrees at 10 bases. J was trimmed by 4 bases and V by 6 bases; bases with no gene match: 8. The CDR3 length is 15 residues. CDR1 is WSHSY and CDR2 is SAAADI in the germline V gene.

The chain couples TRBV28 to TRBJ2-7; D gene unclear. The CDR3 runs 15 residues. Germline-derived CDR1 and CDR2 are MDHEN and SYDVKM. V was clipped by 7 bases and J by 3 bases, with 19 bases between them. The CDR3 coding sequence is TGTGCCAGCACTAGTGTTGGATCCTCACACTACGAGCAGTACTTC. This gives the protein CASTSVGSSHYEQYF.

This clone has more than one count but fewer than ten. This chain connects TRBV7-9 to TRBJ1-5, with no clear D. The germline gives CDR1 SEHNR, CDR2 FQNEAQ (reference sequence). Trimming took off 2 bases at V and 3 bases at J, with 14 bases between the two ends. CDR3 length: 16 amino acids. The CDR3 here is CASSLTGTEINQPQHF. The CDR3 region has the DNA TGTGCCAGCAGCTTAACCGGCACAGAGATCAATCAGCCCCAGCATTTT.

Remarks on this clone: This sample includes further DNA sequences coding for the same CDR3. The genes are TRBV27 and TRBJ2-7, with 7 bases aligning to TRBD1. J gave up 3 bases and V 5 bases, and 7 bases lay outside the gene matches. CDR3 length equals 14 residues. Germline CDR1 and CDR2: MNHEY and SMNVEV (reference sequence). CDR3 protein: CASSPRTGGYEQYF. The CDR3 DNA follows: TGTGCCAGCAGTCCCCGGACAGGAGGCTACGAGCAGTACTTC.

The rearrangement links TRBV5-1 to TRBJ2-6, with D hard to call. Germline V gene lookup returns CDR1 SGHRS and CDR2 YFSETQ. The CDR3 extends over 17 amino acids. V was clipped by 0 bases and J by 2 bases, with 12 bases between them. Written as DNA, the CDR3 is TGCGCCAGCAGCTTGGGGTCAGCCTCCACTGGGGCCAACGTCCTGACTTTC. Translated, it gives CASSLGSASTGANVLTF. The full variable domain, with the rest looked up from reference TRBV5-1 and TRBJ2-6, is KAGVTQTPRYLIKTRGQQVTLSCSPISGHRSVSWYQQTPGQGLQFLFEYFSETQRNKGNFPGRFSGRQFSNSRSEMNVSTLELGDSALYLCASSLGSASTGANVLTFGAGSRLTVL.

V is TRBV27 and J is TRBJ2-4, with D perhaps matching TRBD1 or TRBD2 (5 bases each). This CDR3 has 14 residues. V was pared by 2 bases and J by 9 bases, with 14 bases between. Germline V gene data show CDR1 as MNHEY and CDR2 as SMNVEV (reference sequence). CDR3 in amino acids: CASSLGGGDSIQYF. CDR3 DNA: TGTGCCAGCAGTTTAGGTGGGGGTGATAGCATTCAGTACTTC.

Note on this clone: This CDR3 is also generated by other DNA sequences in the sample. This chain uses TRBV11-2 with TRBJ2-3, with a possible D match to TRBD2 (5 bases). Germline CDR1 reads SGHAT; CDR2 reads FQNNGV. Trimming removed 0 bases from V and 5 bases from J, with 6 bases in between. The CDR3 totals 13 residues. The CDR3, as DNA: TGTGCCAGCAGCTTAGACCGGGAAGATACGCAGTATTTT. Encoded protein: CASSLDREDTQYF.

This chain links TRBV5-1 with TRBJ2-2; D not resolved. Between the trimmed V and J ends, which lost 4 bases and 6 bases, there was a span of 16 bases. This CDR3 comprises 15 residues. Germline assignment: CDR1 SGHRS and CDR2 YFSETQ. The CDR3 loop is CASSLGSVDAGELFF. CDR3 in DNA: TGCGCCAGCAGCCTTGGCTCCGTCGACGCCGGGGAGCTGTTTTTT.

On this clone itself: This sample includes further DNA sequences coding for the same CDR3. This chain uses TRBV28 with TRBJ2-6; a possible D gene is TRBD1 (6 bases). The CDR3 totals 15 residues. Germline assignment: CDR1 MDHEN and CDR2 SYDVKM. The germline V and J ends were trimmed by 4 bases and 4 bases, with 11 bases remaining between them. The CDR3 region is CASSSTGSGANVLTF. The DNA for the CDR3 is TGTGCCAGCAGTTCTACAGGGTCCGGGGCCAACGTCCTGACTTTC.

This sequence joins TRBV6-5 and TRBJ2-7; the D is unclear. In germline, CDR1 is MNHEY, CDR2 SVGAGI. Trimming removed 2 bases from V and 5 bases from J, with 7 bases in between. The CDR3 sequence is 12 residues long. CDR3 nucleotides: TGTGCCAGCAGTTACGGTGGGCACGAGCAGTACTTC. This gives the protein CASSYGGHEQYF.

The J gene is TRBJ2-1, the V gene TRBV11-1; the D gene is possibly TRBD2 (5 bases). V shed 3 bases and J shed 0 bases, with 9 bases lying between them. This CDR3 has 15 amino acids. Germline CDR1 is SGHAT and CDR2 is FQDESV (reference sequence). CDR3 bases: TGTGCCAGCAGCTTCAGAGCGGCCTCCTACAATGAGCAGTTCTTC. It specifies CASSFRAASYNEQFF.

The chain uses TRBV4-2 and TRBJ1-5, with D possibly TRBD1 on 5 matching bases. Looked up from germline, CDR1 is LGHNA and CDR2 is YNFKEQ. The CDR3 is 18 amino acids. Deletions cut 1 base from V and 6 bases from J, with 22 bases between. The CDR3 here is CASSQAPRPGERGQPQHF. CDR3 DNA: TGTGCCAGCAGCCAAGCACCGCGTCCGGGGGAACGGGGTCAGCCCCAGCATTTT.

Comments on this clone: Different DNA sequences within this sample yield the same CDR3. The chain couples TRBV6-6 to TRBJ1-2; D unresolved. The CDR3 extends over 12 amino acids. From germline, CDR1 is MNHNY and CDR2 SVGAGI (reference sequence). The V and J ends lost 4 bases and 2 bases respectively, with 5 bases between them. CDR3 region: CASSSGNYGYTF. The DNA for the CDR3 is TGTGCCAGCAGTTCCGGGAACTATGGCTACACCTTC.

On this clone itself: Other DNA sequences from this sample encode an identical CDR3 as well. The rearrangement joins TRBV5-1 to TRBJ2-1; TRBD1 matches at 7 bases. The CDR3 is made up of 15 amino acids. V was clipped by 1 base and J by 1 base; unmatched bases: 2. From germline, CDR1 is SGHRS and CDR2 YFSETQ. This CDR3 reads CASSLRQGSYNEQFF. CDR3 nucleotides: TGCGCCAGCAGCTTGAGACAGGGATCCTACAATGAGCAGTTCTTC. The full variable domain, completed using reference TRBV5-1 and TRBJ2-1, is KAGVTQTPRYLIKTRGQQVTLSCSPISGHRSVSWYQQTPGQGLQFLFEYFSETQRNKGNFPGRFSGRQFSNSRSEMNVSTLELGDSALYLCASSLRQGSYNEQFFGPGTRLTVL.

This clone has only a few counts. V usage is TRBV5-4 and J usage is TRBJ2-1; 10 positions agree with TRBD2. The CDR3 totals 15 residues. The germline V gene has CDR1 SGHNT and CDR2 YYREEE (reference sequence). The V and J ends lost 6 bases and 15 bases, in that order; junction bases with no gene match: 18. CDR3 sequence: CASKKDLAGEGLWFF. CDR3 bases: TGTGCCAGCAAAAAAGATCTAGCGGGAGAGGGTCTGTGGTTCTTC.

The gene calls are TRBV28 and TRBJ1-2, with 8 bases aligning to TRBD1. The CDR3 has 14 amino acids. CDR1 MDHEN and CDR2 SYDVKM come from the germline V gene. With 5 bases clipped from V and 6 bases from J, the junction kept 8 bases outside the gene matches. The DNA of the CDR3 is TGTGCCAGCAGTGACCGGACAGGGCCTCATGGCTACACCTTC. Protein product: CASSDRTGPHGYTF.

This chain uses TRBV2 with TRBJ2-5; D might be TRBD2 (6 bases). Near its end, the DNA agrees better with TRBJ2-7, so the J call may be wrong. The CDR3 runs to 13 residues. Germline assignment: CDR1 SNHLY and CDR2 FYNNEI. The chain's CDR3 is CASSEGEAYEQYF. DNA for the CDR3: TGTGCCAGCAGTGAGGGGGAGGCCTACGAGCAGTACTTC.

The rearrangement uses TRBV19 and TRBJ1-4; D is ambiguous. Deletions cut 10 bases from V and 1 base from J, with 13 bases between. The CDR3 spans 14 residues. The germline V gene has CDR1 LNHDA and CDR2 SQIVND (reference sequence). The CDR3 nucleotides read TGTGCCACCATGAAACGGGGAACTAATGAAAAACTGTTTTTT. It is translated as CATMKRGTNEKLFF.

The V call is TRBV18, the J call TRBJ2-2, with unresolved D. V gave up 3 bases and J gave up 6 bases, with 11 bases separating them. The CDR3 extends over 14 amino acids. Germline CDR1 KGHSH, CDR2 LQKENI. In nucleotides, the CDR3 is TGTGCCAGCTCACCCCCAGCCACTGCCGGGGAGCTGTTTTTT. This codes for CASSPPATAGELFF.

This clone was detected a few times. The CDR3 region is CASSLGADNYGYTF. The CDR3 coding sequence is TGTGCCAGCAGCTTAGGGGCGGACAACTATGGCTACACCTTC. The chain joins TRBV7-9 to TRBJ1-2; no definite D call. Germline V gene lookup returns CDR1 SEHNR and CDR2 FQNEAQ (reference sequence). V was shortened by 1 base and J by 2 bases, with 8 bases between the two germline ends. The CDR3 covers 14 residues.

This rearrangement joins TRBV7-8 to TRBJ1-4; possible D gene TRBD1, 5 bases. The germline CDR1 and CDR2 sequences are SGHVS and FQNEAQ. Trimming shortened V by 5 bases and J by 5 bases, and 12 bases separated the two germline ends. The CDR3 totals 14 residues. The CDR3 reads CASSTGGDNEKLFF. The CDR3 region has the DNA TGTGCCAGCAGCACTGGAGGGGACAATGAAAAACTGTTTTTT.

The chain has TRBV29-1 and TRBJ2-1; 8 bases are shared with TRBD1. Losses at the gene ends were 4 bases for V and 4 bases for J; bases not matched to a gene: 6. This CDR3 region has 14 residues. Germline V gives CDR1 SQVTM, CDR2 ANQGSEA. The CDR3 protein is CSVVSGQAYNEQFF. CDR3 DNA: TGCAGCGTTGTTTCGGGACAGGCTTACAATGAGCAGTTCTTC.

This clone was seen only a few times. This rearrangement joins TRBV28 to TRBJ1-2; 9 nucleotides line up with TRBD1. From germline, CDR1 is MDHEN and CDR2 SYDVKM. J was trimmed by 8 bases and V by 9 bases; bases with no gene match: 7. The CDR3 sequence is 12 residues long. CDR3 sequence reads: CASGTGSYGYTF. The CDR3 DNA reads as TGTGCCAGTGGGACAGGGTCCTACGGCTACACCTTC.

The DNA of the CDR3 is TGTGCCATCAGTGAGCAACAGGGTTGGTCTGAAGCTTTCTTT. Amino acids: CAISEQQGWSEAFF. V is TRBV10-3 and J is TRBJ1-1, with D possibly TRBD1 on 6 matching bases. V was pared by 2 bases and J by 6 bases, with 13 bases between. Per germline, CDR1 ENHRY and CDR2 SYGVKD. The CDR3 totals 14 residues.

V usage is TRBV5-4 and J usage is TRBJ2-7; 16 nucleotides align to TRBD2. J was trimmed by 7 bases and V by 2 bases; bases with no gene match: 3. The CDR3 contains 15 residues. Germline V gene lookup returns CDR1 SGHNT and CDR2 YYREEE (reference sequence). CDR3 nucleotides: TGTGCCAGCAGCTTAGGGGGACTAGCGGGAGGGGAGCAGTACTTC. Residues: CASSLGGLAGGEQYF.